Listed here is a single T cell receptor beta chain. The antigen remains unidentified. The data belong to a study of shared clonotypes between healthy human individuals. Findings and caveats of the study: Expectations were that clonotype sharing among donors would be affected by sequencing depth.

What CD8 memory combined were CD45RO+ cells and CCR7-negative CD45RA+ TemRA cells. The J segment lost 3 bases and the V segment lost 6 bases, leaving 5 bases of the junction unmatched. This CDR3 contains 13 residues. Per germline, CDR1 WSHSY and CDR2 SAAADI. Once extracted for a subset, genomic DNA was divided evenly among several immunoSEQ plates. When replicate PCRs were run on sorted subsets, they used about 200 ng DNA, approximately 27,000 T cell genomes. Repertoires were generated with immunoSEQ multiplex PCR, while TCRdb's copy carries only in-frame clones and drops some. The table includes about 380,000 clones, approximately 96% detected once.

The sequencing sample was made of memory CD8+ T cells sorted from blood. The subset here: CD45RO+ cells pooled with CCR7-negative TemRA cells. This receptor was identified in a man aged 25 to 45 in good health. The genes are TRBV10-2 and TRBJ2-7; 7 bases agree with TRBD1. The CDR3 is CASRHRDSYEQYF. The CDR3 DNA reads TGCGCCAGCAGGCACAGGGACAGCTACGAGCAGTACTTC.